Listed below are T cell receptor beta chains from one sample, sequenced in a study of T cell responses to AZD1222 COVID-19 vaccine. Clones were read by immunoSEQ multiplex PCR, and TCRdb kept only the in-frame ones, dropping some. The profile covers 150,000 or so clones, with about 93% appearing a single time and 1.5% to 2% taken by the ten largest. This specimen consisted of peripheral blood, obtained on day 0 of AZD1222 vaccination. The receptors were sampled from an adult in good health. Each CDR3 is given with its conserved first and last residue. The D gene is left open where the match is weak. Size tells how often a clone was seen (once, few, many) or the class of an expanded clone, and some rows leave it out.

V: TRBV5-1; size: -; D: -; J: TRBJ1-2; CDR3: CASSFTAGSGYTF; DNA: TGCGCCAGCAGCTTTACTGCAGGGTCTGGCTACACCTTC
V: TRBV5-4; size: -; D: -; J: TRBJ1-4; CDR3: CASSLDPGEKLFF; DNA: TGTGCCAGCAGCCTCGACCCGGGTGAAAAACTGTTTTTT
V: TRBV15; size: -; D: TRBD1; J: TRBJ2-7; CDR3: CATSSGGQGIYEQYF; DNA: TGTGCCACCAGCAGTGGAGGACAGGGGATCTACGAGCAGTACTTC
V: TRBV25-1; size: -; D: TRBD1; J: TRBJ1-4; CDR3: CASSATSTGGGKLFF; DNA: TGTGCCAGCAGTGCTACCTCGACAGGGGGGGGAAAACTGTTTTTT
V: TRBV12-3/TRBV12-4; size: -; D: -; J: TRBJ1-5; CDR3: CASSWDHPLPQHF; DNA: TGTGCCAGCAGTTGGGACCACCCTTTGCCCCAGCATTTT
V: TRBV9; size: -; D: TRBD1; J: TRBJ2-3; CDR3: CASSPTDRTHTDTQYF; DNA: TGTGCCAGCAGCCCAACGGACAGGACACACACAGATACGCAGTATTTT
V: TRBV13; size: -; D: TRBD1; J: TRBJ2-1; CDR3: CASSTTGGQGWSEQFF; DNA: TGTGCCAGCAGCACCACCGGGGGACAGGGGTGGAGTGAGCAGTTCTTC
V: TRBV9; size: -; D: -; J: TRBJ1-2; CDR3: CASSVTPGGGLYGYTF; DNA: TGTGCCAGCAGCGTCACCCCTGGGGGGGGGCTCTATGGCTACACCTTC
V: TRBV3-1/TRBV3-2; size: -; D: TRBD1; J: TRBJ1-1; CDR3: CASSVNRGKAFF; DNA: TGTGCCAGCAGCGTAAACAGGGGAAAGGCTTTCTTT
V: TRBV6-1; size: -; D: -; J: TRBJ1-6; CDR3: CASSERRILNSPLHF; DNA: TGTGCCAGCAGTGAGCGCAGAATACTAAATTCACCCCTCCACTTT
V: TRBV7-3; size: -; D: TRBD1; J: TRBJ1-2; CDR3: CASSLIGTGGGYTF; DNA: TGTGCCAGCAGCTTAATTGGGACAGGGGGTGGCTACACCTTC
V: TRBV24-1; size: -; D: TRBD1; J: TRBJ2-7; CDR3: CATSDLLGRGHVPYEQYF; DNA: TGTGCCACCAGTGATTTATTAGGAAGGGGGCATGTTCCCTACGAGCAGTACTTC
V: TRBV3-1/TRBV3-2; size: -; D: TRBD2; J: TRBJ2-1; CDR3: CASSQDAGGVREQFF; DNA: TGTGCCAGCAGCCAAGATGCGGGAGGAGTACGTGAGCAGTTCTTC
V: TRBV27; size: -; D: -; J: TRBJ2-1; CDR3: CASSLKGMRYNEQFF; DNA: TGTGCCAGCAGTTTGAAAGGGATGAGGTACAATGAGCAGTTCTTC
V: TRBV29-1; size: -; D: -; J: TRBJ2-7; CDR3: CSVARRENYEQYF; DNA: TGCAGCGTTGCTCGGCGGGAAAACTACGAGCAGTACTTC
V: TRBV29-1; size: -; D: -; J: TRBJ1-2; CDR3: CSVERGGVNYGYTF; DNA: TGCAGCGTTGAACGCGGCGGGGTTAACTATGGCTACACCTTC
V: TRBV2; size: -; D: TRBD1; J: TRBJ1-4; CDR3: CASSDPGQAATNEKLFF; DNA: TGTGCCAGCAGTGACCCAGGACAGGCAGCAACTAATGAAAAACTGTTTTTT
V: TRBV19; size: -; D: TRBD1; J: TRBJ1-3; CDR3: CASSSGTGGLERYF; DNA: TGTGCCAGTAGTTCCGGGACAGGGGGCCTAGAGAGATATTTT
V: TRBV19; size: -; D: -; J: TRBJ1-5; CDR3: CATEGGLSQPQHF; DNA: TGTGCCACCGAGGGAGGACTTTCTCAGCCCCAGCATTTT
V: TRBV6-5; size: -; D: TRBD1; J: TRBJ2-5; CDR3: CASSSPGQAPETQYF; DNA: TGTGCCAGCAGTTCGCCGGGACAGGCACCCGAGACCCAGTACTTC
V: TRBV6-4; size: -; D: -; J: TRBJ1-4; CDR3: CASSQAPNEKLFF; DNA: TGTGCCAGCTCTCAGGCTCCTAATGAAAAACTGTTTTTT
V: TRBV19; size: once; D: -; J: TRBJ2-1; CDR3: CASSMKGYHNEQFF; DNA: TGTGCCAGTAGTATGAAGGGCTACCACAATGAGCAGTTCTTC
V: TRBV18; size: -; D: -; J: TRBJ1-1; CDR3: CASSPTTKVRGTEAFF; DNA: TGTGCCAGCTCACCAACGACAAAGGTCAGGGGCACTGAAGCTTTCTTT
V: TRBV18; size: -; D: -; J: TRBJ2-2; CDR3: CASSPRVGGSDTGELFF; DNA: TGTGCCAGCTCACCAAGGGTAGGAGGTTCTGACACCGGGGAGCTGTTTTTT
V: TRBV5-1; size: -; D: TRBD1; J: TRBJ1-2; CDR3: CASSLGQGWGGYTF; DNA: TGCGCCAGCAGCCTCGGACAGGGCTGGGGAGGCTACACCTTC
V: TRBV5-1; size: -; D: -; J: TRBJ2-7; CDR3: CASRLRTSGDYEQYF; DNA: TGCGCCAGCCGGCTTCGGACTTCGGGCGACTACGAGCAGTACTTC
V: TRBV7-6; size: once; D: TRBD1; J: TRBJ2-1; CDR3: CASSLALSRGRDNEQFF; DNA: TGTGCCAGCAGCTTAGCGCTGAGCAGGGGGCGCGACAATGAGCAGTTCTTC
V: TRBV5-1; size: -; D: -; J: TRBJ2-7; CDR3: CASSLEGYEQYF; DNA: TGCGCCAGCAGCTTGGAGGGTTACGAGCAGTACTTC
V: TRBV6-5; size: -; D: TRBD1; J: TRBJ2-5; CDR3: CASSFRQGARETQYF; DNA: TGTGCCAGCAGTTTTAGACAGGGGGCTCGTGAGACCCAGTACTTC
V: TRBV7-2; size: -; D: -; J: TRBJ2-1; CDR3: CASSFGSPVYNEQFF; DNA: TGTGCCAGCAGCTTTGGGTCCCCAGTTTACAATGAGCAGTTCTTC
V: TRBV19; size: -; D: TRBD1; J: TRBJ1-1; CDR3: CASRTGGRDWNTEAFF; DNA: TGTGCCAGTAGGACAGGGGGCCGAGATTGGAACACTGAAGCTTTCTTT
V: TRBV7-3; size: -; D: -; J: TRBJ2-1; CDR3: CASSRLDTDLNEQFF; DNA: TGTGCCAGCAGCCGATTGGACACCGATCTCAATGAGCAGTTCTTC
V: TRBV5-4; size: -; D: TRBD2; J: TRBJ2-5; CDR3: CASSLDPSGRGETQYF; DNA: TGTGCCAGCAGCTTAGATCCCAGCGGGAGGGGCGAGACCCAGTACTTC
V: TRBV11-1; size: many; D: -; J: TRBJ1-2; CDR3: CASSLDGHLSYGYTF; DNA: TGTGCCAGCAGCTTAGACGGACATCTCTCCTATGGCTACACCTTC
V: TRBV2; size: -; D: TRBD1; J: TRBJ2-3; CDR3: CASSRDRGPDTQYF; DNA: TGTGCCAGCAGTCGGGACAGGGGCCCAGATACGCAGTATTTT
V: TRBV6-5; size: -; D: -; J: TRBJ1-1; CDR3: CASSDRTGSDGAFF; DNA: TGTGCCAGCAGCGACAGGACCGGCTCCGACGGAGCTTTCTTT
V: TRBV9; size: -; D: TRBD2; J: TRBJ2-3; CDR3: CASSARLADLTDTQYF; DNA: TGTGCCAGCAGCGCCCGACTAGCGGACCTCACAGATACGCAGTATTTT
V: TRBV7-9; size: -; D: -; J: TRBJ2-7; CDR3: CASSFGFYEQYF; DNA: TGTGCCAGCAGCTTTGGTTTCTACGAGCAGTACTTC
V: TRBV6-5; size: -; D: TRBD1; J: TRBJ1-2; CDR3: CASRDRAGYTF; DNA: TGTGCCAGCAGGGACAGGGCTGGCTACACCTTC
V: TRBV2; size: -; D: TRBD1; J: TRBJ1-4; CDR3: CASSEQGVNEKLFF; DNA: TGTGCCAGCAGTGAACAGGGGGTAAATGAAAAACTGTTTTTT
V: TRBV2; size: -; D: -; J: TRBJ2-1; CDR3: CASRGNNEQFF; DNA: TGTGCCAGCAGAGGGAACAATGAGCAGTTCTTC
V: TRBV2; size: -; D: -; J: TRBJ1-2; CDR3: CASTIKGELRLYGYTF; DNA: TGTGCCAGCACCATAAAGGGGGAATTACGCCTTTATGGCTACACCTTC
V: TRBV2; size: -; D: -; J: TRBJ1-2; CDR3: CASSERRNNYGYTF; DNA: TGTGCCAGCAGTGAACGGCGCAATAACTATGGCTACACCTTC
V: TRBV9; size: -; D: TRBD1; J: TRBJ1-2; CDR3: CASSHRGGYTF; DNA: TGTGCCAGCAGCCACAGGGGTGGCTACACCTTC
V: TRBV6-5; size: -; D: -; J: TRBJ1-4; CDR3: CASSYTLTTNEKLFF; DNA: TGTGCCAGCAGTTATACCCTCACCACTAATGAAAAACTGTTTTTT